This TCR beta chain was captured in a study of blood T cell repertoires in COVID-19. The CDR3 has 14 residues. Trimming removed 2 bases from V and 4 bases from J; junction bases left unmatched: 2. CDR1 is KGHSH and CDR2 is LQKENI in the germline V gene. Clones were sequenced by immunoSEQ multiplex PCR, and TCRdb holds only the in-frame ones, with some missing. The sample shows more than 85,000 clones, 85% to 90% of them seen only once. The genes are TRBV18 and TRBJ1-1, with 9 bases that match TRBD1. Input material: peripheral blood. The TCR comes from a middle-aged man with COVID-19, enrolled during active disease. CDR3 loop: CASSPTGGSTEAFF. Written as DNA, the CDR3 is TGTGCCAGCTCACCAACAGGGGGCTCCACTGAAGCTTTCTTT. Looking up the rest from reference TRBV18 and TRBJ1-1 gives the full variable domain: NAGVMQNPRHLVRRRGQEARLRCSPMKGHSHVYWYRQLPEEGLKFMVYLQKENIIDESGMPKERFSAEFPKEGPSILRIQQVVRGDSAAYFCASSPTGGSTEAFFGQGTRLTVV.